This TCR beta chain appears in the sequencing data of a study of T cell responses to AZD1222 COVID-19 vaccine (dated by TCRdb to the early 2020s). About the investigation overall: TCR sequencing covered 233 trial participants: about 210 given two doses of AZD1222 and around 25 given two doses of MenACWY control vaccine. Trial participants were enrolled by age into subgroups of 18-55, 56-69 and 70-plus years, and about 150, 27 and 61 TCR-sequenced participants, respectively, were included in these subgroups. Broader findings and caveats from the paper: The vaccine-associated CD4 TCRs covered the entire spike protein, and the dominant responses fell in regions 160-218 and 743-854. Participants were mostly white British and included more females than males, and it was suggested by the authors that clonal diversity may have been underestimated. The 56-69-year group was small, and its depth increase did not reach significance, likely because of low power. Spike-specific TCR breadth and depth rose significantly after two AZD1222 doses compared with day 0 and with MenACWY recipients. Conclusions about previously exposed vaccinees are limited, since just six AZD1222 recipients were seropositive for SARS-CoV-2 at baseline. No day 14 peak-response samples were available, so repertoires were characterized only after the peak T cell response. Reportedly, close to half of the unique spike-specific TCRs recognized epitopes lying outside the regions that are mutated in the B.1.351 and B.1.1.7 variants.

The CDR3 regions of human TCRbeta chains were analyzed by immunosequencing. Turning to the authors' computational methods: TCRs in the repertoires were compared against a reference library of SARS-CoV-2-specific TCRs that had been generated with the MIRA antigen-specificity platform. Breadth was defined as the fraction of unique TCRs that were SARS-CoV-2-associated, and depth was defined as the fraction of total T cells that were SARS-CoV-2-associated. Using the MIRA data, every spike-specific TCR was mapped to the spike region that the TCR reacted to and assigned to either a CD4 or a CD8 class. Log10-transformed breadth and depth values were compared by one-way ANOVA with Sidak's multiple comparisons tests. TCRdb limited this immuneACCESS table to in-frame rearrangements with V and J called. A share of clones is missing; checked studies link under half to unresolved V genes, and the rest is unexplained. That table gives V, J and clone size, and the DNA gave D and trimming. The sample table holds 120,000 or so clones, of which 65% to 90% were seen once. The top ten clonotypes cover roughly a quarter of the sample.

The sample's time point, from its label and the paper: about 28 days (+/-7) after the second vaccine dose. AZD1222 recipients given second doses at about 4 weeks or at about 12 weeks were pooled, since spike-specific TCR depth and breadth were not found to differ between the two schedules. The vaccinee samples were drawn from two UK trials, COV001 and COV002, one of which was a single-blind randomized controlled phase 2/3 trial testing AZD1222 (ChAdOx1 nCoV-19) in healthy adults. For TCRbeta chain sequencing, PBMC samples from trial participants were taken at day 0 and at day 28 after the second dose. Points on this clone: Its specific antigen is unknown. No base-level quality is on record; no much larger clone is a single base apart.

Trimming at the junction amounts to 0 bases on V and 8 bases on J, and the germline ends lie 7 bases apart. Including the terminal cysteine and phenylalanine, the CDR3 comprises 11 residues. Only CDR3 DNA is held: 33 bases, read in frame from base 1. Reading the germline V gene (reference sequence) gives CDR1 DFQATT and CDR2 SNEGSKA. This TCR derives from an adult who received the AZD1222 COVID-19 vaccine. The rearranged chain carries TRBV20-1 and TRBJ1-2; the D gene identity is not certain. The sequenced sample was peripheral blood, obtained 28 days after the second AZD1222 dose. The DNA sequence reads TGCAGTGCTAGAGACCAGCGGGGCTACACCTTC. This encodes CSARDQRGYTF.